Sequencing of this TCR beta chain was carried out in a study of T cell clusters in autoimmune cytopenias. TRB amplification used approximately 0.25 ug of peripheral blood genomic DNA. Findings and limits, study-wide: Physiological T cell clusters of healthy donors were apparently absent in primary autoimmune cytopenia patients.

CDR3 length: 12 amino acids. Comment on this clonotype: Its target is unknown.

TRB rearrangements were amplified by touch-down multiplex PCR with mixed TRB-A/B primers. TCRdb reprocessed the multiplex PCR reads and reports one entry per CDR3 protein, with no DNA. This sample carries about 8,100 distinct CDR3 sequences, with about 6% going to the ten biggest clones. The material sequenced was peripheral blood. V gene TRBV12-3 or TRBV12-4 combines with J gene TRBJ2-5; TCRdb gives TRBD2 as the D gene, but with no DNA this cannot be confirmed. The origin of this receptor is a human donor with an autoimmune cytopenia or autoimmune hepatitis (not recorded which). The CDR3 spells CASSPGLKAQYF.